Each of the 9 T cell receptor beta chains below was sequenced from the same sample in a study of OX40 agonist ivuxolimab in advanced cancers. Here immunoSEQ multiplex PCR was the method, and the copy in TCRdb shows in-frame clones only, minus some. Of roughly 80,000 clones listed, about nine tenths are singletons. This specimen was CD4+ or CD8+ T cells sorted from blood, taken in a trial of the OX40 agonist ivuxolimab. The receptors derive from an adult with an advanced solid tumor such as melanoma, head and neck, liver or kidney cancer.

A few counts support this clone. The J gene is TRBJ2-4, the V gene TRBV6-1; D uncertain. CDR1 is MNHNS and CDR2 is SASEGT in the germline V gene. The CDR3 covers 16 residues. Trimming took 3 bases from V and 1 from J, leaving 13 bases between them. The CDR3 region is CASSEVDTAAKNIQYF. CDR3 bases: TGTGCCAGCAGTGAGGTGGATACCGCTGCCAAAAACATTCAGTACTTC.

This rearrangement joins TRBV18 to TRBJ2-1; the D is unclear. There are 14 residues in the CDR3. V shed 1 base and J shed 6 bases, with 10 bases lying between them. Germline V CDR1 and CDR2: KGHSH, LQKENI. CDR3 sequence (DNA): TGTGCCAGCTCACCACTAGGTAATCTCAATGAGCAGTTCTTC. As protein: CASSPLGNLNEQFF.

The J gene is TRBJ2-5, the V gene TRBV4-3; 10 bases line up with TRBD2. CDR1 and CDR2 from the germline V gene are LGHNA and YSLEER. V shed 1 base, J shed 4 bases, and the junction held 0 bases outside the gene matches. The CDR3 is 14 amino acids. As DNA, the CDR3 is TGCGCCAGCAGCCAAGGACTAGCGGGAGAGACCCAGTACTTC. Amino acid sequence: CASSQGLAGETQYF.

The chain combines TRBV28 with TRBJ1-5, with D unclear. V was cut by 8 bases and J by 5 bases, with 19 bases left in between. The CDR3 covers 15 residues. Germline assignment: CDR1 MDHEN and CDR2 SYDVKM. The CDR3 coding sequence is TGTGCCAGCCTCCCGGTGGTCGGGAGGGATCAGCCCCAGCATTTT. Translation: CASLPVVGRDQPQHF.

The V gene is TRBV9, the J gene TRBJ2-5; 10 bases line up with TRBD1. The CDR3 runs 16 residues. Germline V gene lookup returns CDR1 SGDLS and CDR2 YYNGEE. The trim removed 4 bases at V and 4 bases at J, leaving 10 bases unmatched. CDR3 protein: CASSPHGQGVLETQYF. CDR3 nucleotides: TGTGCCAGCAGCCCCCACGGACAGGGGGTACTAGAGACCCAGTACTTC.

This chain connects TRBV27 to TRBJ1-1, with D uncertain. Trimming pared 6 bases from V and 8 bases from J, leaving 10 bases between. Per the germline V gene, CDR1 is MNHEY and CDR2 is SMNVEV (reference sequence). The CDR3 is 11 amino acids. CDR3 DNA: TGTGCCAGCAGCGGACGGTTCGAAGCTTTCTTT. It translates to CASSGRFEAFF.

The J gene is TRBJ2-7, the V gene TRBV6-5, with D possibly being TRBD1 (6 bases). Germline CDR1 reads MNHEY; CDR2 reads SVGAGI. Trimming pared 6 bases from V and 1 base from J, leaving 13 bases between. The CDR3 runs to 14 residues. In nucleotides, the CDR3 is TGTGCCAGCAGAAGCACAGGGTTTTCCTACGAGCAGTACTTC. This sequence encodes CASRSTGFSYEQYF.

V and J are TRBV27 and TRBJ1-2; D is unresolved. V lost 3 bases, J lost 3 bases, and 2 bases lay in between. This CDR3 is 11 amino acids long. Germline-derived CDR1 and CDR2 are MNHEY and SMNVEV (reference sequence). The chain's CDR3 is CASSLYYGYTF. As DNA, the CDR3 is TGTGCCAGCAGTTTGTACTATGGCTACACCTTC.

A few counts support this clone. The chain links TRBV28 to TRBJ1-2; D unresolved. This CDR3 has 11 residues. The V gene's germline CDR1 is MDHEN and CDR2 SYDVKM. Trimming shortened V by 7 bases and J by 7 bases, and 10 bases separated the two germline ends. The CDR3 bases are TGTGCCAGCAAAAGGACGGGTGGCTACACCTTC. Its translation is CASKRTGGYTF.